Listed below are T cell receptor beta chains from one sample, sequenced in a study of STAT3 mutations in large granular lymphocyte leukemia. TCRdb's copy holds only in-frame clones and misses some; the assay was immunoSEQ multiplex PCR. The sample yields several thousand clones, roughly 90% seen once. The sequenced material came from peripheral blood mononuclear cells. Receptors originate from a man aged 55-75 years with T-cell large granular lymphocyte leukemia. Some clones in this sample may be carry-over from other donors' samples. CDR3s include the opening cysteine and the closing phenylalanine or tryptophan. The order of the fields is J gene, D gene, V gene, CDR3 DNA, CDR3 protein. D genes are given only for firm matches.

TRBJ2-7 | TRBD1 | TRBV28 | TGTGCCAGGGGGGACAGGGGATACGAGCAGTACTTC | CARGDRGYEQYF
TRBJ1-6 | TRBD1 | TRBV30 | TGTGCCTGGGGACAGGGGAATTCACCCCTCCACTTT | CAWGQGNSPLHF
TRBJ1-1 | - | TRBV5-6 | TGTGCCAGCAGCTCCCAGGGTAGGGCTTTCTTT | CASSSQGRAFF
TRBJ1-2 | - | TRBV7-9 | TGTGCCAGCAGCCTTTATAGTCGACAGTGGGATGGCTACACCTTC | CASSLYSRQWDGYTF
TRBJ2-7 | TRBD1 | TRBV7-9 | TGTGCCAGCAGCTTAGCGGGACAGGGAACCTACGAGCAGTACTTC | CASSLAGQGTYEQYF
TRBJ1-1 | - | TRBV29-1 | TGCAGCGTTGTAAAAGTTAATGGGGACACTGAAGCTTTCTTT | CSVVKVNGDTEAFF
TRBJ1-5 | TRBD1 | TRBV2 | TGTGCCAGCACGGGACAGGGGGCTAGTCAGCCCCAGCATTTT | CASTGQGASQPQHF
TRBJ2-1 | TRBD2 | TRBV27 | TGTGCCAGCAGTTTAAGCCCTAGCGGGAGCGGTGAGCAGTTCTTC | CASSLSPSGSGEQFF
TRBJ1-5 | - | TRBV27 | TGTGCCAGCAGTTCAGGGGTTAGACGGGGCAATCAGCCCCAGCATTTT | CASSSGVRRGNQPQHF
TRBJ2-7 | TRBD2 | TRBV6-6 | TGTGCCAGCAGAGCCCCCCTCGGGAGGGCCTCGGACGAGCAGTACTTC | CASRAPLGRASDEQYF
TRBJ1-1 | - | TRBV6-1 | TGTGCCAGCAGTTCTCTACTGAGAAATGGCGAAGCTTTCTTT | CASSSLLRNGEAFF
TRBJ1-5 | TRBD1 | TRBV4-2 | TGTGCCAGCAGCCGAGAGGACAGGAGTAGTCAGCCCCAGCATTTT | CASSREDRSSQPQHF
TRBJ2-3 | - | TRBV5-4 | TGTGCCAGCAGCCCGCAACTTTTATCAGATACGCAGTATTTT | CASSPQLLSDTQYF
TRBJ2-7 | TRBD2 | TRBV5-4 | TGTGCCAGCAGCCTCACTAGCGGGAGACCTCCCTACGAGCAGTACTTC | CASSLTSGRPPYEQYF
TRBJ2-6 | - | TRBV6-5 | TGTGCCAGCGAACAGGGATCTGGGGCCAACGTCCTGACTTTC | CASEQGSGANVLTF
TRBJ1-2 | - | TRBV28 | TGTGCCAGCAGGTCAGAATTAGCTAACTATGGCTACACCTTC | CASRSELANYGYTF
TRBJ2-7 | TRBD1 | TRBV7-2 | TGTGCCAGCAGCTCACAGGGGGCAGCAATCTACGAGCAGTACTTC | CASSSQGAAIYEQYF
TRBJ1-4 | - | TRBV6-5 | TGTGCCAGCAGTTTCCGGGACGAGGGAGATGAAAAACTGTTTTTT | CASSFRDEGDEKLFF
TRBJ2-4 | - | TRBV29-1 | TGCAGCCTTGATCCTGGGGTCCGAAACATTCAGTACTTC | CSLDPGVRNIQYF
TRBJ2-6 | - | TRBV5-1 | TGCGCCAGCAGGCCGGGAACTGGGGCCAACGTCCTGACTTTC | CASRPGTGANVLTF
TRBJ1-5 | - | TRBV2 | TGTGCCAGCAAAGCAGGGGTTAATAGCAATCAGCCCCAGCATTTT | CASKAGVNSNQPQHF
TRBJ2-7 | TRBD1 | TRBV5-1 | TGCGCCAGCGGAGATCCGACAGGGGGCCCGGGGTACTTC | CASGDPTGGPGYF
TRBJ1-1 | TRBD1 | TRBV9 | TGTGCCAGCAGCGTGGGGGACAGTGGTCACACTGAAGCTTTCTTT | CASSVGDSGHTEAFF
TRBJ2-1 | TRBD2 | TRBV6-4 | TGTGCCAGCAGTGACTCGACTAGCGGGAGCAATGAGCAGTTCTTC | CASSDSTSGSNEQFF